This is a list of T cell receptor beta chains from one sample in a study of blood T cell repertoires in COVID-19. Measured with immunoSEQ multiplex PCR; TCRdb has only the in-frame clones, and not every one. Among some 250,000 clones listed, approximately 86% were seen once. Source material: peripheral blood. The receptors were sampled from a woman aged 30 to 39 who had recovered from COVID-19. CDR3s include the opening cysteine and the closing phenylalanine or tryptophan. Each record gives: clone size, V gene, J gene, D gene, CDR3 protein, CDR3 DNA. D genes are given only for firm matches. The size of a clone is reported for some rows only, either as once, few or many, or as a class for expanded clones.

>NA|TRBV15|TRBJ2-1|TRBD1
CATSTRDRRLDEQFF
TGTGCCACCAGCACCCGGGACAGGCGATTGGATGAGCAGTTCTTC
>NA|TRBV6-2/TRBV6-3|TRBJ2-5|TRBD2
CASSWGGETQYF
TGTGCCAGCAGTTGGGGGGGAGAGACCCAGTACTTC
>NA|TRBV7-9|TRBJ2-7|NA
CASSAPLGGEQYF
TGTGCCAGCAGCGCGCCCCTTGGAGGAGAGCAGTACTTC
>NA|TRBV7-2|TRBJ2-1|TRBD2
CASSLAGAIYNEQFF
TGTGCCAGCAGCCTAGCGGGGGCCATCTACAATGAGCAGTTCTTC
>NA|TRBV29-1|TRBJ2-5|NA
CSVLGGAIAGETQYF
TGCAGCGTACTAGGGGGTGCAATTGCAGGAGAGACCCAGTACTTC
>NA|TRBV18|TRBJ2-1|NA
CASSKGQTSFF
TGTGCCAGCTCGAAGGGGCAGACCTCGTTCTTC
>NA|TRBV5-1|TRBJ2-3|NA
CASSLVGGFADTQYF
TGCGCCAGCAGCTTGGTGGGGGGATTCGCAGATACGCAGTATTTT
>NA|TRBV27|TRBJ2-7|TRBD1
CASRGDRRPYEQYF
TGTGCCAGCAGAGGGGACAGGCGACCCTACGAGCAGTACTTC
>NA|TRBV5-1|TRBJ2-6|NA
CASSFNINSGANVLTF
TGCGCCAGCAGCTTCAACATCAACTCTGGGGCCAACGTCCTGACTTTC
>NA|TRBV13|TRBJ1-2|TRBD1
CASSSRDRGPYGYTF
TGTGCCAGCAGCTCCCGGGACAGGGGACCCTATGGCTACACCTTC
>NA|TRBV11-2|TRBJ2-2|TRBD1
CASSSPPGGNTGELFF
TGTGCCAGCAGCTCTCCTCCAGGGGGCAACACCGGGGAGCTGTTTTTT
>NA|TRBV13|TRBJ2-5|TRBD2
CASSLTSGQGLETQYF
TGTGCCAGCAGCTTGACTAGCGGACAAGGGTTGGAGACCCAGTACTTC
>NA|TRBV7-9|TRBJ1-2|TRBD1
CASSLDRVDGYTF
TGTGCCAGCAGCCTCGACAGGGTTGATGGCTACACCTTC
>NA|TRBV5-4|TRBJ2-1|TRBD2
CASSLAGGRNNEQFF
TGTGCCAGCAGCTTGGCGGGGGGGCGTAACAATGAGCAGTTCTTC
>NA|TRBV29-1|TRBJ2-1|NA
CSVGHSNEQFF
TGCAGCGTTGGACATTCTAATGAGCAGTTCTTC
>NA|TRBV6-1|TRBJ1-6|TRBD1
CASSGGTGESSYNSPLHF
TGTGCCAGCAGTGGGGGGACAGGGGAAAGCTCCTATAATTCACCCCTCCACTTT
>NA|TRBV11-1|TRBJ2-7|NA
CASSLALFPTTPYEQYF
TGTGCCAGCAGCTTAGCGCTCTTTCCGACTACGCCCTACGAGCAGTACTTC
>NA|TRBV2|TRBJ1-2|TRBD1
CASRTGVYGYTF
TGTGCCAGCAGGACAGGGGTCTATGGCTACACCTTC
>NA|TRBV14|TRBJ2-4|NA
CASSLYQGGDKNIQYF
TGTGCCAGCAGCCTTTACCAGGGTGGTGACAAAAACATTCAGTACTTC
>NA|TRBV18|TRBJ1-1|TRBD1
CASSPGQGWGMNTEAFF
TGTGCCAGCTCACCAGGACAGGGTTGGGGCATGAACACTGAAGCTTTCTTT
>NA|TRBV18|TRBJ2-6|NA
CASSRRGPSGANVLTF
TGTGCCAGCTCACGGCGGGGCCCCTCTGGGGCCAACGTCCTGACTTTC
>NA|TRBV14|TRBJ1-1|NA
CASSQDRSTEAFF
TGTGCCAGCAGCCAAGATCGTTCGACTGAAGCTTTCTTT
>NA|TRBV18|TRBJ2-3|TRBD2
CASSPPASGGATDTQYF
TGTGCCAGCTCACCACCAGCTAGCGGGGGGGCAACAGATACGCAGTATTTT
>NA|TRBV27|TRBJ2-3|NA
CASRPEQPDTQYF
TGTGCCAGCAGACCGGAACAGCCAGATACGCAGTATTTT
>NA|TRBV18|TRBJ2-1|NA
CASSPGQSITMKQFF
TGTGCCAGCTCACCCGGACAGAGTATTACAATGAAACAGTTCTTC
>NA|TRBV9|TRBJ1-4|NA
CASSDGGEKLFF
TGTGCCAGCAGCGACGGGGGTGAAAAACTGTTTTTT
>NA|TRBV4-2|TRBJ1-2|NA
CASSQDHGRGDYGYTF
TGTGCCAGCAGCCAAGATCATGGCAGGGGCGACTATGGCTACACCTTC
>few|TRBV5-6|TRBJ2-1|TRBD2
CASSLGLAVLVEQFF
TGTGCCAGCAGCTTGGGACTAGCGGTCCTAGTCGAGCAGTTCTTC
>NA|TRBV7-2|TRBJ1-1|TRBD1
CASSLNRGTEAFF
TGTGCCAGCAGCTTGAACAGGGGTACTGAAGCTTTCTTT
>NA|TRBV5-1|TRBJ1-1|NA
CASSGKTANTEAFF
TGCGCCAGCAGCGGAAAGACAGCGAACACTGAAGCTTTCTTT
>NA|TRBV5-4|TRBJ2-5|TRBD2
CASSSGLHQETQYF
TGTGCCAGCAGCTCGGGACTACACCAAGAGACCCAGTACTTC
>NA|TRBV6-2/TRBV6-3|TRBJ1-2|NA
CASSYGWGDYGYTF
TGTGCCAGCAGTTACGGTTGGGGGGACTATGGCTACACCTTC
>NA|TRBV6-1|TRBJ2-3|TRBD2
CASSGLAGGNTDTQYF
TGTGCCAGCAGTGGGCTAGCGGGGGGAAACACAGATACGCAGTATTTT
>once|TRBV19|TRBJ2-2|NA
CASRPGWHSNTGELFF
TGTGCCAGTAGGCCGGGGTGGCACTCGAACACCGGGGAGCTGTTTTTT
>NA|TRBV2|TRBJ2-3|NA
CASSRQGGLSTDTQYF
TGTGCCAGCAGCCGGCAGGGGGGCTTGTCCACAGATACGCAGTATTTT
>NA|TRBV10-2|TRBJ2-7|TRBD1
CASSEDRTGKSYEQYF
TGCGCCAGCAGTGAGGACCGGACAGGAAAGTCCTACGAGCAGTACTTC
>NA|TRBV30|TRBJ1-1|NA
CAWKWGVATEAFF
TGTGCCTGGAAATGGGGGGTGGCCACTGAAGCTTTCTTT